This T cell receptor beta chain was identified during a study of blood T cell repertoires in COVID-19. Study-level background: Samples taken during acute and convalescent COVID-19 were collected in the United States, Italy and Spain.

As originally analysed: By means of reference gene primer amplification, nucleated cell counts were estimated. Assay: immunoSEQ multiplex PCR; the TCRdb copy retains only in-frame clones and omits some. V, J and clone size are those of that table, while D and trimming were read from the DNA. Among 100,000 to 120,000 clones listed, approximately 90% were seen once. The receptor was derived from a woman aged 70 to 79 who had recovered from COVID-19. Input material: peripheral blood.

The CDR3: CASSPDTYEQYF. The CDR3, as DNA: TGTGCCAGCAGCCCCGACACCTACGAGCAGTACTTC. The rearrangement joins TRBV7-9 to TRBJ2-7, with D unresolved. This CDR3 contains 12 residues. Germline CDR1 reads SEHNR; CDR2 reads FQNEAQ (reference sequence). The V end lost 5 bases, the J end lost 2 bases, and 7 bases lay between the germline ends.